In its sample, the clone carrying this T cell receptor (beta chain) was seen a few times. Antigen specificity is unknown. This entry comes from a study of CD8+ T cells in alopecia areata. Findings of the study overall: Higher clonality was seen in lesional scalp than in normal scalp, especially in alopecia totalis/universalis.

Indicated treatment: oral pan-JAK inhibitor, 5-10 mg twice daily. The CDR3 runs 15 residues. V lost 5 bases and J 5 bases, leaving 18 bases between the germline ends. The germline V gene encodes CDR1 SEHNR and CDR2 FQNEAQ (reference sequence). RNA extraction was followed by reverse transcription into cDNA, which acted as the sequencing template. The protocol was immunoSEQ multiplex PCR, while the TCRdb copy is restricted to in-frame clones and leaves out a portion. This table has over 120,000 clones, about 51% appearing once. This specimen consisted of CD8+ T cells sorted from blood, obtained at week 4, from a patient treated with tofacitinib. The receptor was derived from a human donor with alopecia areata. V gene TRBV7-9 combines with J gene TRBJ1-2, with a possible D match to TRBD1 (6 bases). The CDR3 region is CASSDGQIIHYGYTF. The CDR3 nucleotides are TGTGCCAGCAGCGATGGACAGATTATACATTATGGCTACACCTTC.